The next 32 T cell receptor beta chains were all read from a single sample in a study of glioma-infiltrating T cells. Using RNA template, CDR3s of TCR alpha and beta were amplified with iRepertoire arm-PCR. From the multiplex PCR reads, TCRdb called clonotypes with MiXCR, one entry per CDR3 protein. The sample lists some 190,000 distinct CDR3 sequences, about 31% seen once, with 20% in the top ten. The sequenced sample consisted of glioma tissue, nonneoplastic brain tissue, or PBMCs (not recorded which). Receptors were obtained from a human donor with low-grade glioma or glioblastoma, undergoing nonglioma brain surgery, or in good health (not recorded which).

A few counts support this clonotype. In nucleotides, the CDR3 is TGCAGCGTTTATATAGCGGGAGGGCCGTCCTACGAGCAGTACTTC. Residues: CSVYIAGGPSYEQYF. The V and J genes are TRBV29-1 and TRBJ2-7, with 11 positions matching TRBD2. CDR3 length equals 15 residues. J gave up 1 base and V 5 bases, and 7 bases lay outside the gene matches. CDR1 SQVTM and CDR2 ANQGSEA come from the germline V gene.

This clonotype was seen many times. The chain couples TRBV20-1 to TRBJ2-7, with D maybe TRBD2 (6 bases). The V gene's germline CDR1 is DFQATT and CDR2 SNEGSKA (reference sequence). The CDR3 consists of 15 residues. V was shortened by 0 bases and J by 0 bases, with 12 bases between the two germline ends. The CDR3, as DNA: TGCAGTGCTAGAGATTACGGGAGAAGCTCCTACGAGCAGTACTTC. Translation: CSARDYGRSSYEQYF.

This clonotype was seen ten or more times. The chain joins TRBV20-1 to TRBJ2-7; maybe TRBD2 (5 bases). CDR3 length: 14 amino acids. V dropped 3 bases and J dropped 3 bases, with 15 bases sitting between them. Germline CDR1 is DFQATT and CDR2 is SNEGSKA (reference sequence). CDR3 sequence reads: CSASGGRMGYEQYF. CDR3 nucleotides: TGCAGTGCTAGTGGCGGGCGGATGGGCTACGAGCAGTACTTC.

This clonotype was recorded at least ten times. This chain connects TRBV12-3 or TRBV12-4 to TRBJ1-5; D is uncertain. V was trimmed by 4 bases and J by 0 bases, leaving 13 bases between them. The CDR3 is 16 residues long. CDR3 protein: CASSSGGAYSNQPQHF. The CDR3 DNA reads as TGTGCCAGCAGTTCGGGCGGAGCCTATAGCAATCAGCCCCAGCATTTT.

In this sample, this clonotype turned up many times. The chain combines TRBV19 with TRBJ1-5; possibly TRBD1 for D (6 bases). Trimming removed 6 bases at V and 3 bases at J, with 9 bases between. The length of the CDR3 is 13 residues. Germline CDR1 is LNHDA and CDR2 is SQIVND (reference sequence). The CDR3 loop is CASRDSFNQPQHF. For the CDR3, the DNA is TGTGCCAGTAGGGACAGCTTCAATCAGCCCCAGCATTTT. Supplemented by reference TRBV19 and TRBJ1-5, the full variable domain reads DGGITQSPKYLFRKEGQNVTLSCEQNLNHDAMYWYRQDPGQGLRLIYYSQIVNDFQKGDIAEGYSVSREKKESFPLTVTSAQKNPTAFYLCASRDSFNQPQHFGDGTRLSIL.

The chain is built from TRBV7-2 and TRBJ2-6; D unclear. This CDR3 is built from 18 residues. The V gene's germline CDR1 is SGHTA and CDR2 FQGNSA. The ends were cut back, 1 base at V and 0 bases at J, with 13 bases in the middle. CDR3 amino acids: CASSLVRVSRSGANVLTF. CDR3 nucleotides: TGTGCCAGCAGCTTAGTCAGAGTTAGTCGCTCTGGGGCCAACGTCCTGACTTTC.

This clonotype was detected many times. The V gene is TRBV29-1, the J gene TRBJ1-1; D ambiguous. Germline loops: CDR1 SQVTM, CDR2 ANQGSEA. Between the trimmed V and J ends, which lost 1 base and 4 bases, there was a span of 4 bases. This CDR3 comprises 11 residues. In nucleotides, the CDR3 is TGCAGCGTTGAAGGAAGCACTGAAGCTTTCTTT. Translation: CSVEGSTEAFF.

The table lists this clonotype with a few counts. This sequence joins TRBV4-2 and TRBJ2-7; 7 bases match TRBD2. This CDR3 is 17 amino acids long. The germline gives CDR1 LGHNA, CDR2 YNFKEQ. V lost 3 bases and J lost 5; bases outside the gene matches: 16. Here the CDR3 reads CASSHGGGEGQTNEQYF. The CDR3 nucleotides are TGTGCCAGCAGCCATGGTGGGGGGGAGGGCCAGACCAACGAGCAGTACTTC.

This clonotype appeared a few times. The J gene is TRBJ2-3, the V gene TRBV7-9; 7 nucleotides align to TRBD1. Germline V gene lookup returns CDR1 SEHNR and CDR2 FQNEAQ (reference sequence). CDR3 size: 16 residues. V shed 2 bases and J 2 bases; nucleotides not matched to a gene: 7. The CDR3 protein is CASSLSTGFITDTQYF. In DNA, the CDR3 is TGTGCCAGCAGCTTATCGACAGGGTTTATCACAGATACGCAGTATTTT.

This clonotype was detected ten times or more. The V gene is TRBV6-2 or TRBV6-3, the J gene TRBJ2-3, with a tentative D call TRBD1 (5 bases). The length of the CDR3 is 15 residues. CDR1 and CDR2 from the germline V gene are MNHEY and SVGEGT. V was shortened by 2 bases and J by 0 bases, with 9 bases between the two germline ends. CDR3 protein: CASSYGTGSTDTQYF. In DNA form, the CDR3 reads TGTGCCAGCAGTTACGGAACAGGAAGCACAGATACGCAGTATTTT.

This clonotype has a count of ten or more. The chain employs TRBV4-1 and TRBJ2-1, with 8 bases identical to TRBD2. Germline values: CDR1 MGHRA, CDR2 YSYEKL. There are 16 residues in the CDR3. V shed 4 bases and J 7 bases; nucleotides not matched to a gene: 12. The CDR3 here is CASSLSLAAGTNEQFF. In DNA, the CDR3 is TGCGCCAGCAGCCTTTCACTAGCGGCAGGAACAAATGAGCAGTTCTTC.

Comments on this clonotype: One end of the junction varies from germline; a read error may be responsible. The rearrangement links TRBV27 to TRBJ2-1, with 10 bases that match TRBD1. The CDR3 is 14 amino acids. CDR1 and CDR2 (germline): MNHEY, SMNVEV (reference sequence). CDR3 in DNA: TGTGCCAGCGCTCGACAGGGGGCCTACAACGAGCAGTTCTTC. This sequence encodes CASARQGAYNEQFF.

Details on this clonotype: A much larger clonotype is one base distant, so this may be a read error. The J gene is TRBJ2-5, the V gene TRBV4-1; D might be TRBD1 (6 bases). The CDR3 has 14 residues. From germline, CDR1 is MGHRA and CDR2 YSYEKL. CDR3 amino acids: CSSSPGTIGETQYF. DNA of the CDR3: TGCTCCAGCAGCCCCGGGACAATAGGGGAGACCCAGTACTTC.

This clonotype was observed many times. The CDR3 nucleotides are TGTGCCAGCAGTATGACTCGCTCTGGGGCCAACGTCCTGACTTTC. Translating it yields CASSMTRSGANVLTF. The chain joins TRBV27 to TRBJ2-6; D unresolved. V gave up 5 bases and J gave up 0 bases, with 8 bases separating them. The CDR3 has 15 residues. Germline V gene lookup returns CDR1 MNHEY and CDR2 SMNVEV (reference sequence). Full variable domain (remainder filled in from reference TRBV27 and TRBJ2-6): EAQVTQNPRYLITVTGKKLTVTCSQNMNHEYMSWYRQDPGLGLRQIYYSMNVEVTDKGDVPEGYKVSRKEKRNFPLILESPSPNQTSLYFCASSMTRSGANVLTFGAGSRLTVL.

V gene TRBV6-2 or TRBV6-3 combines with J gene TRBJ2-7; maybe TRBD2 (7 bases). Trimming took off 5 bases at V and 3 bases at J, with 14 bases between the two ends. Germline-derived CDR1 and CDR2 are MNHEY and SVGEGT. The CDR3 length is 14 residues. The chain's CDR3 is CASSAGDINYEQYF. The CDR3 DNA is TGTGCCAGCAGTGCGGGGGACATCAACTACGAGCAGTACTTC.

The chain carries TRBV2 and TRBJ2-5; either TRBD1 or TRBD2 may fit D (6 bases each). V lost 3 bases and J 4 bases, leaving 18 bases between the germline ends. CDR3 length equals 16 residues. Germline assignment: CDR1 SNHLY and CDR2 FYNNEI. The CDR3 DNA is TGTGCCAGCAGTGACATCTCTTGGGGGGCTCGAGAGACCCAGTACTTC. Translated: CASSDISWGARETQYF.

This clonotype was seen ten or more times. The chain is built from TRBV24-1 and TRBJ1-1, with D possibly matching TRBD1 (6 bases). CDR1 is KGHDR and CDR2 is SFDVKD in the germline V gene. The V gene lost 4 bases and the J gene lost 7 bases, with 12 bases spanning the gap. The CDR3 contains 13 residues. Written as DNA, the CDR3 is TGTGCCACCAGTGAGAATACAGGGATTGAAGCTTTCTTT. Translation: CATSENTGIEAFF.

This clonotype showed up many times. The chain carries TRBV9 and TRBJ2-1, with a tentative D call TRBD2 (5 bases). CDR1 and CDR2 (germline): SGDLS, YYNGEE. Trimming removed 1 base at V and 5 bases at J, with 10 bases between. The length of the CDR3 is 14 residues. The CDR3: CASSVTGLDNEQFF. The CDR3 region has the DNA TGTGCCAGCAGCGTAACGGGATTAGACAATGAGCAGTTCTTC.

As regards this clonotype: Being one base from a much bigger clone, this may be a read error. The J gene is TRBJ2-7, the V gene TRBV20-1; weak D call: TRBD2 (6 bases). Germline V gene data show CDR1 as DFQATT and CDR2 as SNEGSKA (reference sequence). The CDR3 contains 14 residues. V lost 4 bases and J 7 bases, leaving 20 bases between the germline ends. CDR3 residues: CSAIKAHLGLEQYF. CDR3 DNA: TGCAGTGCTATAAAGGCCCACCTTGGACTAGAGCAGTACTTC.

The gene calls are TRBV5-1 and TRBJ2-7, with a weak D call TRBD1 (6 bases). Germline CDR1 SGHRS, CDR2 YFSETQ. Trimming removed 2 bases at V and 1 base at J, with 13 bases between. This CDR3 is built from 15 residues. The CDR3 here is CASSFTGPGSYEQYF. The CDR3 DNA reads as TGCGCCAGCAGCTTTACAGGGCCCGGTTCCTACGAGCAGTACTTC.

CDR3 DNA sequence: TGTGCCTGGAGTGTACATGATCTTCGTGATACGCAGTATTTT. It codes for CAWSVHDLRDTQYF. The V gene is TRBV30, the J gene TRBJ2-3; D remains ambiguous. The germline V gene encodes CDR1 GTSNPN and CDR2 SVGIG (reference sequence). The CDR3 totals 14 residues. V was pared by 0 bases and J by 6 bases, with 13 bases between.

A word on this clonotype: A much larger clone sits a single nucleotide away, making a read error possible. This sequence joins TRBV5-8 and TRBJ1-5; D is undetermined. The V gene lost 2 bases and the J gene lost 0 bases, with 6 bases spanning the gap. This CDR3 is built from 14 residues. Per the germline V gene, CDR1 is SGHTS and CDR2 is YDEGEE. The CDR3, as DNA: TGTGCCAGCAGCTTTACGTATAGCAATCAGCCCCAGCATTTT. It specifies CASSFTYSNQPQHF.

In regard to this clonotype: This may stem from a read error, because a much larger clone lies one nucleotide away. The V and J genes are TRBV18 and TRBJ2-7, with D perhaps given as TRBD1 or TRBD2 (5 bases each). CDR1 and CDR2 from the germline V gene are KGHSH and LQKENI. Deletions cut 3 bases from V and 6 bases from J, with 15 bases between. The CDR3 runs to 14 residues. The CDR3 here is CASSPGRQHFEQYF. In DNA, the CDR3 is TGTGCCAGCTCACCGGGACGCCAACACTTCGAGCAGTACTTC.

Worth noting for this clonotype: Given a much more abundant clone one base away, this may be a read error. The CDR3 sequence is CAISESTGSIALAGHEQFF. The CDR3 nucleotides read TGTGCCATCAGTGAGTCGACGGGAAGTATAGCACTAGCGGGACATGAGCAGTTCTTC. The chain uses TRBV10-3 and TRBJ2-1, with 10 bases aligning to TRBD2. V dropped 0 bases and J dropped 8; count of bases not matched to a gene: 16. Germline V gives CDR1 ENHRY, CDR2 SYGVKD. The CDR3 covers 19 residues.

This clonotype was detected many times. The chain recombines TRBV5-1 with TRBJ1-1; 9 bases are a match to TRBD1. Germline trimming cut 4 bases from V and 10 bases from J; bases unmatched to any gene: 2. CDR3 length: 11 amino acids. Germline lookup yields CDR1 SGHRS and CDR2 YFSETQ. The CDR3 loop is CASSLGQGAFF. The CDR3 DNA is TGCGCCAGCAGCCTGGGACAGGGAGCTTTCTTT.

Turning to this clonotype: The junction departs from the called germline gene at one end, perhaps through a read error. The rearrangement joins TRBV6-5 to TRBJ2-3; no firm D call. Germline V gene data show CDR1 as MNHEY and CDR2 as SVGAGI. CDR3 length: 13 amino acids. The CDR3 sequence: CAVKGQNTDTQCF. The CDR3 nucleotides are TGTGCCGTCAAGGGCCAGAACACAGATACGCAGTGTTTT.

This clonotype showed up just a few times. This sequence joins TRBV5-1 and TRBJ2-5; D is ambiguous. CDR3 size: 14 residues. Germline V gene sequence: CDR1 SGHRS, CDR2 YFSETQ. V lost 4 bases and J 4 bases, leaving 14 bases between the germline ends. The CDR3 nucleotides are TGCGCCAGCAGCATAGTCGAATGGAGAGAGACCCAGTACTTC. This encodes CASSIVEWRETQYF. Looking up the rest from reference TRBV5-1 and TRBJ2-5 gives the full variable domain: KAGVTQTPRYLIKTRGQQVTLSCSPISGHRSVSWYQQTPGQGLQFLFEYFSETQRNKGNFPGRFSGRQFSNSRSEMNVSTLELGDSALYLCASSIVEWRETQYFGPGTRLLVL.

This clonotype was counted many times. J is TRBJ1-3 and V is TRBV3-1, with 7 bases fitting TRBD1. CDR1 and CDR2 (germline): LGHDT, YNNKEL (reference sequence). V lost 4 bases, J lost 2 bases, and 2 bases stayed unmatched. CDR3 length: 14 residues. CDR3 region: CASSRDSPGNTIYF. The CDR3 DNA reads TGTGCCAGCAGCCGGGACAGCCCTGGAAACACCATATATTTT. Variable domain in full (rest from reference TRBV3-1 and TRBJ1-3): DTAVSQTPKYLVTQMGNDKSIKCEQNLGHDTMYWYKQDSKKFLKIMFSYNNKELIINETVPNRFSPKSPDKAHLNLHINSLELGDSAVYFCASSRDSPGNTIYFGEGSWLTVV.

Remarks on this clonotype: The junction shows a germline mismatch at one end, possibly a read error. The gene calls are TRBV13 and TRBJ1-2; 10 bases line up with TRBD1. Germline CDR1 and CDR2: PRHDT and FYEKMQ (reference sequence). There are 15 residues in the CDR3. CDR3 region: CASSVGTGANYGYTF. CDR3 DNA: TGTGCCAGCAGCGTAGGGACAGGGGCCAACTATGGCTACACCTTC.

In regard to this clonotype: This sequence may be a read error, since a much larger clone differs from it by one base. The chain is built from TRBV20-1 and TRBJ2-1; D unclear. This CDR3 is 13 amino acids long. Per the germline V gene, CDR1 is DFQATT and CDR2 is SNEGSKA (reference sequence). Here the CDR3 reads CIATPGAPNEQFF. CDR3 DNA: TGCATTGCTACTCCCGGCGCCCCCAATGAGCAGTTCTTC.

In its sample, this clonotype was seen many times. This chain uses TRBV19 with TRBJ2-3; D ambiguous. CDR3 length equals 14 residues. The germline V and J ends were trimmed by 3 bases and 6 bases, with 13 bases remaining between them. Germline-derived CDR1 and CDR2 are LNHDA and SQIVND (reference sequence). The CDR3 loop reads CASSIGPGLDTQYF. The DNA of the CDR3 is TGTGCCAGTAGTATCGGGCCAGGCCTCGATACGCAGTATTTT.

Details on this clonotype: Being one base from a much bigger clone, this may be a read error. The V and J genes are TRBV6-5 and TRBJ2-5; D remains unclear. CDR3 size: 14 residues. V lost 7 bases and J 7 bases, leaving 19 bases between the germline ends. The germline gives CDR1 MNHEY, CDR2 SVGAGI. Written as DNA, the CDR3 is TGTGCCAGCACCCCTATTAAGCGAGAAGGGACCCAGTACTTC. Its translation is CASTPIKREGTQYF.